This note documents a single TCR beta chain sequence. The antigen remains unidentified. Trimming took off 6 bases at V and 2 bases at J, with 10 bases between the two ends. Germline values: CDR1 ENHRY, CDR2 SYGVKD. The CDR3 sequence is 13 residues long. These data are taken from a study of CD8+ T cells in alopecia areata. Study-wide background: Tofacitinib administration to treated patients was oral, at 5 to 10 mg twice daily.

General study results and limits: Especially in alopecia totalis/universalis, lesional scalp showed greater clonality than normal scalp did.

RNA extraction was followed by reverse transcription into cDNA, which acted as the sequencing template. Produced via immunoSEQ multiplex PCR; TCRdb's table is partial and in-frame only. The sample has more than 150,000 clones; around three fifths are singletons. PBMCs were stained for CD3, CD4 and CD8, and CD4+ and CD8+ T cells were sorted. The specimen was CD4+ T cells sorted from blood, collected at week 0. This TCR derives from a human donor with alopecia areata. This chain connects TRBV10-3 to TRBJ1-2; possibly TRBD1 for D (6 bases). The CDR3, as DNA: TGTGCCATCAGCGAGGGGGGCAACTATGGCTACACCTTC. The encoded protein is CAISEGGNYGYTF.